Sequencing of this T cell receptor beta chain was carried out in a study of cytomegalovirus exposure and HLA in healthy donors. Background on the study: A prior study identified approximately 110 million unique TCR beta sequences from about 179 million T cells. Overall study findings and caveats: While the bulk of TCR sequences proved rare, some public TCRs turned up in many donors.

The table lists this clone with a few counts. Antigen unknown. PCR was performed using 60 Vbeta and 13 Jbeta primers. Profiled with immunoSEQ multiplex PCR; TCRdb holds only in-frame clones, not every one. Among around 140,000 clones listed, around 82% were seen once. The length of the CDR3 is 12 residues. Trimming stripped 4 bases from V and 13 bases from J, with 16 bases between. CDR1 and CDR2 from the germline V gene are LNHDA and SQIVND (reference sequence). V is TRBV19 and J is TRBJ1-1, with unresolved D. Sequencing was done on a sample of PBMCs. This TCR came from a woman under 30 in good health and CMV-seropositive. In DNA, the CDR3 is TGTGCCAGTAGTACCCGGACGGACGGGGTTTTCTTT. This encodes CASSTRTDGVFF. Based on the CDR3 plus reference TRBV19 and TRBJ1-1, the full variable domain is DGGITQSPKYLFRKEGQNVTLSCEQNLNHDAMYWYRQDPGQGLRLIYYSQIVNDFQKGDIAEGYSVSREKKESFPLTVTSAQKNPTAFYLCASSTRTDGVFFGQGTRLTVV.